The 29 T cell receptor beta chains below come from one sample, sequenced in a study of graft-versus-host responses after intestinal transplantation. Only in-frame clones appear in the TCRdb table, and some are missing; sequencing was by immunoSEQ multiplex PCR. The data contain over 40,000 clones, approximately 92% of them singletons. The sample was PBMCs, taken 750 to 800 days after a first intestinal transplant, on the day of a second. Receptors originate from a human patient who received an intestinal transplant, so some T cells may come from the graft donor.

V and J are TRBV6-1 and TRBJ2-1; 10 nucleotides align to TRBD2. The CDR3 has 15 amino acids. Trimming removed 6 bases from V and 4 bases from J; junction bases left unmatched: 6. Germline-derived CDR1 and CDR2 are MNHNS and SASEGT. CDR3: CASSATSGKYNEQFF. CDR3 in DNA: TGTGCCAGCAGCGCAACTAGCGGGAAATACAATGAGCAGTTCTTC.

V gene TRBV28 combines with J gene TRBJ1-5; TRBD1 agrees at 7 bases. Germline CDR1 is MDHEN and CDR2 is SYDVKM. V lost 5 bases to trimming and J lost 5 bases; unmatched junction nucleotides: 9. The CDR3 has 15 residues. The chain's CDR3 is CASSPPDRRDQPQHF. As DNA, the CDR3 is TGTGCCAGCAGTCCTCCGGACAGGAGGGATCAGCCCCAGCATTTT.

The J gene is TRBJ2-2, the V gene TRBV5-1; D is undetermined. V shed 4 bases and J shed 2 bases, with 12 bases lying between them. There are 15 residues in the CDR3. The germline CDR1 and CDR2 sequences are SGHRS and YFSETQ. The CDR3: CASSTPRANTGELFF. CDR3 in DNA: TGCGCCAGCAGCACTCCCCGGGCCAACACCGGGGAGCTGTTTTTT.

This chain links TRBV6-1 with TRBJ1-4; D uncertain. V lost 8 bases and J lost 0, with 10 bases in between. The CDR3 contains 14 residues. From germline, CDR1 is MNHNS and CDR2 SASEGT. The CDR3 DNA reads TGTGCCAGCCGAGAGGGCACAACTAATGAAAAACTGTTTTTT. Translation: CASREGTTNEKLFF.

This clone was found a few times. V and J are TRBV6-1 and TRBJ2-4; perhaps TRBD2 as D (5 bases). Germline loops: CDR1 MNHNS, CDR2 SASEGT. There are 12 residues in the CDR3. V shed 5 bases and J shed 8 bases, with 10 bases lying between them. The CDR3 coding sequence is TGTGCCAGCAGTCCCCAGGACTACATTCAGTACTTC. Amino acids: CASSPQDYIQYF.

This rearrangement joins TRBV6-1 to TRBJ2-7; 8 positions match TRBD1. Germline V gene data show CDR1 as MNHNS and CDR2 as SASEGT. The CDR3 contains 14 residues. Trimming at V came to 5 bases and at J to 4 bases, leaving 7 bases not matched to a gene. The CDR3 DNA reads TGTGCCAGCAGTCAGACAGGGGTGGTTTACGAGCAGTACTTC. Protein sequence: CASSQTGVVYEQYF.

This chain connects TRBV5-6 to TRBJ2-7, with a tentative D call TRBD2 (5 bases). The V gene lost 4 bases and the J gene lost 2 bases, with 7 bases spanning the gap. The CDR3 is 12 residues long. Germline CDR1 SGHDT, CDR2 YYEEEE. The CDR3 DNA is TGTGCCAGCAGCGTGAGGGCCTACGAGCAGTACTTC. Translated: CASSVRAYEQYF.

This rearrangement joins TRBV30 to TRBJ2-7; D remains ambiguous. The CDR3 spans 12 residues. The V end was cut by 2 bases, the J end by 4 bases, with 9 bases between. CDR1 and CDR2 from the germline V gene are GTSNPN and SVGIG (reference sequence). Written as DNA, the CDR3 is TGTGCCTGGAGTCTTTTAGGATACGAGCAGTACTTC. It codes for CAWSLLGYEQYF.

On this clone: Within the sample, other DNA sequences also encode this same CDR3. The chain combines TRBV27 with TRBJ1-1; possibly TRBD1 for D (5 bases). Germline CDR1 and CDR2: MNHEY and SMNVEV (reference sequence). The CDR3 runs to 13 residues. V dropped 2 bases and J dropped 2 bases, with 6 bases sitting between them. The CDR3 protein is CASSLGGNTEAFF. The DNA of the CDR3 is TGTGCCAGCAGTTTAGGGGGAAACACTGAAGCTTTCTTT.

The V gene is TRBV7-2, the J gene TRBJ2-5; 8 bases fit TRBD1. Germline loops: CDR1 SGHTA, CDR2 FQGNSA. The CDR3 length is 13 residues. V shed 7 bases, J shed 2 bases, and the junction held 3 bases outside the gene matches. The CDR3 nucleotides read TGTGCCAGCACCGGGACAGGACAAGAGACCCAGTACTTC. This encodes CASTGTGQETQYF.

This rearrangement joins TRBV6-5 to TRBJ2-7; 7 bases line up with TRBD1. Germline V gene data show CDR1 as MNHEY and CDR2 as SVGAGI. This CDR3 spans 15 amino acids. V was clipped by 2 bases and J by 6 bases; unmatched bases: 10. CDR3 nucleotide sequence: TGTGCCAGCAGTTACGAGACAGGGAGTTCGTTCGAGCAGTACTTC. Protein: CASSYETGSSFEQYF.

This rearrangement joins TRBV27 to TRBJ2-7; D remains unclear. V lost 3 bases to trimming and J lost 2 bases, with 20 bases between them. CDR3 size: 17 residues. Germline V gene lookup returns CDR1 MNHEY and CDR2 SMNVEV (reference sequence). DNA for the CDR3: TGTGCCAGCAGTTTCCAATCGCGGTCGCCAAGCGCCTACGAGCAGTACTTC. Its translation is CASSFQSRSPSAYEQYF.

This chain links TRBV5-1 with TRBJ1-2; D is uncertain. Germline assignment: CDR1 SGHRS and CDR2 YFSETQ. Trimming took off 3 bases at V and 6 bases at J, with 9 bases between the two ends. This CDR3 comprises 12 residues. CDR3 sequence: CASSSNMNGYTF. The CDR3, as DNA: TGCGCCAGCAGCTCCAACATGAATGGCTACACCTTC.

The V call is TRBV19, the J call TRBJ2-3, with TRBD2 matching over 8 bases. V was pared by 7 bases and J by 6 bases, with 15 bases of the junction left unmatched. This CDR3 has 16 residues. The germline V gene encodes CDR1 LNHDA and CDR2 SQIVND (reference sequence). CDR3 amino acids: CASKESGSQPGDTQYF. DNA of the CDR3: TGTGCCAGTAAAGAAAGCGGGAGCCAACCTGGGGATACGCAGTATTTT.

The genes are TRBV29-1 and TRBJ2-1; the match to TRBD2 covers 9 bases. Trimming at V came to 3 bases and at J to 10 bases, leaving 7 bases not matched to a gene. The CDR3 has 13 residues. Germline-derived CDR1 and CDR2 are SQVTM and ANQGSEA. Written as DNA, the CDR3 is TGCAGCGTTGAGGGACTAGCCCCGTTCGAGCAGTTCTTC. Its protein product is CSVEGLAPFEQFF.

In its sample, this clone was seen a few times. In DNA form, the CDR3 reads TGTGCCAGCAGTGACGGGGACACGGGCTCCTACGAGCAGTACTTC. It codes for CASSDGDTGSYEQYF. The chain links TRBV6-4 to TRBJ2-7; D possibly corresponds to TRBD1 (6 bases). Germline-derived CDR1 and CDR2 are MRHNA and SNTAGT. The CDR3 is 15 amino acids. Trimming took 2 bases from V and 0 from J, leaving 11 bases between them.

The chain couples TRBV19 to TRBJ1-2, with D tentatively TRBD1 (5 bases). Trimming removed 3 bases at V and 5 bases at J, with 28 bases between. This CDR3 spans 19 amino acids. The germline gives CDR1 LNHDA, CDR2 SQIVND (reference sequence). The chain's CDR3 is CASSIEQSLWGSGAYGYTF. In DNA form, the CDR3 reads TGTGCCAGTAGTATCGAGCAGTCTTTGTGGGGCTCTGGAGCGTATGGCTACACCTTC. Looking up the rest from reference TRBV19 and TRBJ1-2 gives the full variable domain: DGGITQSPKYLFRKEGQNVTLSCEQNLNHDAMYWYRQDPGQGLRLIYYSQIVNDFQKGDIAEGYSVSREKKESFPLTVTSAQKNPTAFYLCASSIEQSLWGSGAYGYTFGSGTRLTVV.

The gene calls are TRBV19 and TRBJ2-2, with 11 bases identical to TRBD2. CDR1 and CDR2 (germline): LNHDA, SQIVND (reference sequence). The CDR3 contains 17 residues. After removal of 3 bases from V and 4 bases from J, the junction contained 7 bases not matched to a gene. CDR3 sequence reads: CASSIGLAGGPTGELFF. CDR3 DNA sequence: TGTGCCAGTAGTATTGGCCTAGCGGGAGGACCCACCGGGGAGCTGTTTTTT.

The chain uses TRBV29-1 and TRBJ2-3; D perhaps matches TRBD1 (6 bases). The V and J ends lost 4 bases and 1 base respectively, with 15 bases between them. The CDR3 covers 15 residues. Germline assignment: CDR1 SQVTM and CDR2 ANQGSEA. In DNA form, the CDR3 reads TGCAGCGTTGGCTTTGGGGGCGAGGGCACAGATACGCAGTATTTT. Its translation: CSVGFGGEGTDTQYF.

As regards this clone: At one of its ends the junction is not consistent with the germline gene, which may arise from a read error. The chain uses TRBV5-5 and TRBJ1-5, with TRBD1 as a possible D gene (5 bases). The CDR3 is 14 residues long. CDR1 is SGHKS, CDR2 YYEKEE, per germline (reference sequence). The CDR3: CTSSLAGIGQPQHF. DNA of the CDR3: TGTACCAGCAGCTTGGCAGGGATCGGTCAGCCCCAGCATTTT.

The chain joins TRBV21-1 to TRBJ2-1; TRBD2 is the table's D call, not checked against the DNA. TRBV21-1 is marked as a pseudogene. The CDR3 has 16 residues. CDR3 protein: CASSHGLAGGSDEQFF. Here the CDR3 DNA reads TGTGCCAGCAGCCATGGGCTAGCGGGAGGGTCGGATGAGCAGTTCTTC.

V is TRBV9 and J is TRBJ1-5; D gene unclear. Germline assignment: CDR1 SGDLS and CDR2 YYNGEE. This CDR3 spans 15 amino acids. With 4 bases removed from V and 6 bases from J, the gap between germline ends came to 17 bases. The CDR3 reads CASSPTALGGQPQHF. CDR3 in DNA: TGTGCCAGCAGCCCTACTGCGCTCGGTGGTCAGCCCCAGCATTTT.

V gene TRBV5-1 combines with J gene TRBJ2-1; D is unclear. The CDR3 extends over 14 amino acids. Looked up from germline, CDR1 is SGHRS and CDR2 is YFSETQ. Trimming took off 4 bases at V and 10 bases at J, with 18 bases between the two ends. The CDR3 reads CASSPKGGAIEQFF. CDR3 DNA: TGCGCCAGCAGCCCAAAAGGCGGAGCCATCGAGCAGTTCTTC.

The V and J genes are TRBV6-1 and TRBJ1-3; no clear D gene. CDR1 and CDR2 (germline): MNHNS, SASEGT. V lost 4 bases to trimming and J lost 11 bases, with 36 bases between them. This CDR3 region has 20 residues. The CDR3 nucleotides read TGTGCCAGCAGTGCCCCTGTCTGGGAGACCTCTGGAAACCACCGGGATTCCATATATTTT. Protein sequence: CASSAPVWETSGNHRDSIYF.

CDR3 region: CASTRGGSYEQYF. Here the CDR3 DNA reads TGTGCCAGCACTAGGGGCGGGAGCTACGAGCAGTACTTC. This chain uses TRBV7-9 with TRBJ2-7, with 7 bases matching TRBD2. Germline trimming cut 7 bases from V and 3 bases from J; bases unmatched to any gene: 6. The CDR3 consists of 13 residues. Per the germline V gene, CDR1 is SEHNR and CDR2 is FQNEAQ (reference sequence).

In its sample, this clone was seen once. The J gene is TRBJ2-5, the V gene TRBV5-1, with D possibly matching TRBD2 (5 bases). With the DNA end fitting TRBJ2-7 better, the J assignment may be wrong. This CDR3 is built from 13 residues. Per germline, CDR1 SGHRS and CDR2 YFSETQ. CDR3 sequence (DNA): TGCGCCAGCAGCTTGGAGCGGTCCTACGAGCAGTACTTC. As protein: CASSLERSYEQYF.

This chain connects TRBV18 to TRBJ2-3, with D perhaps TRBD2 (6 bases). The germline CDR1 and CDR2 sequences are KGHSH and LQKENI. Trimming cost V 5 bases and J 1 base, with 22 bases left between them. The CDR3 runs to 18 residues. The CDR3 DNA is TGTGCCAGCTCAGCGCCTAGGGACTCCATAATGGGCACAGATACGCAGTATTTT. Residues: CASSAPRDSIMGTDTQYF.

This chain uses TRBV9 with TRBJ1-1; D is ambiguous. Germline V gene sequence: CDR1 SGDLS, CDR2 YYNGEE. The CDR3 consists of 14 residues. The V end was cut by 2 bases, the J end by 5 bases, with 13 bases between. As DNA, the CDR3 is TGTGCCAGCAGCGTTCTGCATCGAGGTACTGAAGCTTTCTTT. Amino acids: CASSVLHRGTEAFF.

The chain carries TRBV12-5 and TRBJ1-2; TRBD1 is a possible D gene (5 bases). The CDR3 is 17 amino acids. Deletions cut 5 bases from V and 4 bases from J, with 23 bases between. Germline values: CDR1 LGHNT, CDR2 FRNRAP. CDR3 region: CASGRFALQGKTYGYTF. CDR3 nucleotides: TGTGCTAGTGGTCGCTTCGCTCTGCAGGGAAAGACCTATGGCTACACCTTC.